Reported below is one TCR beta chain. Its antigen is still unknown. This specimen belongs to a study of blood T cells in healthy people across ages. Findings and limits, study-wide: What prevented conclusive comparison of naive and antigen-experienced cells was that PBMCs were unsorted.

Next came a second PCR, run for about 7 to 12 cycles, which used a sample-barcoded 5' primer along with a J-beta primer mix. Tags on each cDNA molecule came from a template-switch adaptor with 12 random nucleotides. In TCRdb, the 5' RACE reads were re-called with MiXCR into one record per CDR3 protein. The sample shows 1.5 million to 1.8 million distinct CDR3 sequences, about 42% of them seen only once. At least 6 million PBMCs were isolated per sample. CDR3 length: 14 residues. Germline V gene sequence: CDR1 MNHEY, CDR2 SVGAGI. With 10 bases removed from V and 1 base from J, the gap between germline ends came to 17 bases.

Material for sequencing was blood. The chain is built from TRBV6-5 and TRBJ2-7; D possibly corresponds to TRBD1 (6 bases). The receptor comes from a woman aged 18-29 years in good health. For the CDR3, the DNA is TGTGCCACCCAAGGGGGTACATCTTCCTACGAGCAGTACTTC. Amino acids: CATQGGTSSYEQYF.